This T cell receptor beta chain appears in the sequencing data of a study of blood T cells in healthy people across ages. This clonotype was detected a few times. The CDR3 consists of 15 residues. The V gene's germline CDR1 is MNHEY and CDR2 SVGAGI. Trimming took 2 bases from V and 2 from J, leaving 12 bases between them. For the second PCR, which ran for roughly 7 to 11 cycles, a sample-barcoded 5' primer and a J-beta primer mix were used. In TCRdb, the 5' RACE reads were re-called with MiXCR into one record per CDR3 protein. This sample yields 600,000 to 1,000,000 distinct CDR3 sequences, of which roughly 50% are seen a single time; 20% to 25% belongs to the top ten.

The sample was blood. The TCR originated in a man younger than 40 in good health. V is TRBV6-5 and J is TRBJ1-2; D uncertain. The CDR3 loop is CASSYARVGNYGYTF. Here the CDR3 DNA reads TGTGCCAGCAGTTACGCCCGGGTGGGCAACTATGGCTACACCTTC.